The 8 T cell receptor beta chains listed next were all sequenced from one sample in a study of cytomegalovirus exposure and HLA in healthy donors. Amplification used 60 Vbeta primers and 13 Jbeta primers. Clones were read by immunoSEQ multiplex PCR, and TCRdb kept only the in-frame ones, dropping some. Of approximately 74,000 clones in the sample, around 58% were seen once. The sample consisted of PBMCs. Source of these receptors: a man in his thirties or forties in good health and CMV-seropositive.

This chain joins TRBV2 and TRBJ1-1, with unresolved D. This CDR3 contains 13 residues. Germline loops: CDR1 SNHLY, CDR2 FYNNEI. Trimming took off 7 bases at V and 3 bases at J, with 12 bases between the two ends. This CDR3 is CASKRLGDTEAFF. The CDR3, as DNA: TGTGCCAGCAAACGGCTCGGGGACACTGAAGCTTTCTTT.

The chain links TRBV29-1 to TRBJ2-5, with 11 bases fitting TRBD2. V lost 0 bases to trimming and J lost 4 bases; unmatched junction nucleotides: 1. Germline values: CDR1 SQVTM, CDR2 ANQGSEA. The CDR3 has 14 amino acids. In DNA form, the CDR3 reads TGCAGCGTTGAAGACGGGACTAGCGGAGAGACCCAGTACTTC. Its translation: CSVEDGTSGETQYF.

The rearrangement uses TRBV18 and TRBJ2-3; TRBD2 aligns across 10 bases. V gave up 3 bases and J gave up 4 bases; unmatched junction bases: 13. CDR3 size: 18 residues. Germline CDR1 and CDR2: KGHSH and LQKENI. CDR3 residues: CASSPRATSGRVPDTQYF. CDR3 bases: TGTGCCAGCTCACCCCGCGCGACCAGCGGGAGGGTTCCAGATACGCAGTATTTT.

With respect to this clone: Germline and junction disagree at one end, which may indicate a read error. This chain links TRBV7-7 with TRBJ2-1, with 7 positions matching TRBD2. This CDR3 has 13 residues. CDR1 is SSHAT, CDR2 FNYEAQ, per germline (reference sequence). This CDR3 is CASSLGLNNEQFF. Here the CDR3 DNA reads TGTGCTAGCAGCTTGGGACTAAACAATGAGCAGTTCTTC.

The CDR3 reads CASGHGQGSGNTIYF. DNA for the CDR3: TGTGCCAGCGGACACGGACAGGGTTCGGGAAACACCATATATTTT. V usage is TRBV7-3 and J usage is TRBJ1-3; 8 nucleotides line up with TRBD1. Germline-derived CDR1 and CDR2 are SGHTA and FQGTGA. This CDR3 contains 15 residues. J lost 4 bases, V lost 8 bases, and 10 bases had no gene match.

CDR3 sequence: CASSPSAGAGGTDTQYF. The CDR3 region has the DNA TGTGCCAGCAGCCCCTCAGCGGGAGCGGGAGGCACAGATACGCAGTATTTT. The chain is built from TRBV7-2 and TRBJ2-3; 8 bases match TRBD2. Germline loops: CDR1 SGHTA, CDR2 FQGNSA. CDR3 length: 17 residues. V lost 5 bases and J lost 1; bases outside the gene matches: 11.

A single count supports this clone. The chain couples TRBV2 to TRBJ1-2; 7 bases fit TRBD1. The germline V gene encodes CDR1 SNHLY and CDR2 FYNNEI. The V gene end was trimmed by 5 bases and the J gene end by 5 bases; junction bases not matched to a gene: 11. The CDR3 covers 15 residues. CDR3 residues: CASSPFSSGGYGYTF. CDR3 bases: TGTGCCAGCAGTCCCTTTTCATCAGGGGGATATGGCTACACCTTC.

The chain's CDR3 is CASSPAGLTYEQYF. In DNA, the CDR3 is TGTGCCAGCAGCCCCGCGGGGCTCACCTACGAGCAGTACTTC. This chain uses TRBV6-6 with TRBJ2-7, with D perhaps matching TRBD2 (6 bases). The V gene lost 6 bases and the J gene lost 2 bases, with 14 bases spanning the gap. The CDR3 totals 14 residues. Germline V gene sequence: CDR1 MNHNY, CDR2 SVGAGI (reference sequence).